Reported below is one TCR beta chain. This clonotype has more than one count but fewer than ten. What antigen it recognizes has not been identified. Base qualities are not at hand, and no much larger clone is one base apart. For CDR1 and CDR2, the germline V gene lists SGHVS and FQNEAQ. V and J are truncated by 6 bases and 3 bases respectively, leaving an intervening sequence of 11 bases. Measured from the cysteine to the phenylalanine, the CDR3 is 13 residues long. This entry keeps only the CDR3 DNA: 39 bases, framed from base 1. Any patient with an uncontrolled infection, another autoimmune disease, pregnancy or lactation was excluded. Clinical symptoms, serum thyroxine and TRAb, thyroid ultrasound, and orbital computed tomography formed the basis for the diagnoses. Total RNA was extracted with Trizol reagent, and quality was checked on an Agilent 2100 Bioanalyzer. These data originate in a study of T cells in Graves' hyperthyroidism and ophthalmopathy (dated by TCRdb to between 2018 and 2021). With regard to the full study: A discovery cohort of about a hundred patients, roughly 45 with Graves' ophthalmopathy and roughly 59 with stable Graves' hyperthyroidism, was used to find distinguishing TCR V-J signatures. Prospective prediction of ophthalmopathy was tested in an independent validation cohort consisting of 18 hyperthyroidism patients and around 16 patients who later progressed to ophthalmopathy. The 100 or so discovery patients were divided at random into training and test sets in a 7:3 ratio. In roughly six Graves' hyperthyroidism patients, the study also compared T-cell repertoires from thyroid tissue with T-cell repertoires from blood. After sampling, hyperthyroidism patients received methimazole starting at 30 mg daily, and ophthalmopathy patients received high-dose intravenous methylprednisolone. TCR Vbeta CDR3 sequencing of 120 to 150 peripheral blood samples (43 ophthalmopathy, 75 to 85 hyperthyroidism and approximately 17 progressor patients) is reported in the paper.

The TCR beta CDR3 regions were amplified from RNA transcripts. A first-round RT-PCR of the TCR CDR3 used the HTBI primer set with the Qiagen OneStep RT-PCR kit. A second multiplex PCR round built the libraries, followed by size selection and purification. Sequencing of the libraries was done on an Illumina HiSeq2000 using paired-end 100 bp reads. In the source study's methods: Raw data were processed with SOAPnuke, discarding reads with adapters, uncalled bases, mean Phred below 15, or no exact constant-primer or identifier match. High-quality paired reads were merged with COPE v1.2.5, and unique nucleotide sequences were defined as clonotypes. MiTCR v1.1 was used to align clonotypes to the IMGT TRBV, TRBD and TRBJ reference segments. Only V-J combinations with frequency above 0.0001, covering about 99% of repertoires, were analysed. A TCS score was defined as the ratio of F50 (clonal expansion) to E x V (chaos), with BLOSUM62-based TCRdist applied between CDR3 peptides within each V-J. Welch's t-statistics and random forest reduced roughly 500 V-J features to roughly 13, which were used in a naive Bayes classifier (R e1071). The similarity between thyroid and blood repertoires was quantified using the Morisita-Horn index. TCRdb reanalyzed the raw reads on its own, using fastp at Q25 for trimming and MiXCR for clone calling, and kept in-frame beta chains. Rows with one shared CDR3 protein collapse into an entry with the most common genes and DNA. For this entry, the V and J calls and clone size follow TCRdb and not the study's own pipeline. The sample table contains hundreds of thousands of distinct CDR3 sequences; only one count was recorded for roughly 45% of them. 6.5% to 9% of the sample comes from the top ten.

General findings and caveats noted by the study authors: Sample size was not statistically predetermined, and investigators were not blinded to group allocation. In validation, the model predicted progression to ophthalmopathy a median of 6.5 months before onset, with 70% to 71% sensitivity and just under 75% specificity. A 13 V-J signature model separated ophthalmopathy from stable hyperthyroidism, with approximately 87% sensitivity and about 81% specificity in cross-validation and 80%/75% in testing. Blood samples also contained most of the expanded thyroid clonotypes (frequency above 0.001), which suggests that blood repertoires may reflect thyroid immune responses.

The sequence links TRBV7-8 to TRBJ1-1, and possibly TRBD1, on 5 matching bases. This TCR was sampled from an adult man with Graves' disease, either hyperthyroidism or ophthalmopathy (not recorded which). The sample taken for sequencing was peripheral blood or thyroid tissue (not recorded which). The CDR3 reads CASRFWGDTEAFF. Here is the DNA: TGTGCCAGCAGGTTCTGGGGGGACACTGAAGCTTTCTTT.